The next 29 T cell receptor beta chains were all read from a single sample in a study of control samples from healthy donors and cancer patients (TCRdb year 2020). The library relied on the immunoSEQ multiplex PCR assay. The immuneACCESS repertoire file appears here via TCRdb, limited to in-frame rearrangements. These files lack a portion of the clones; in checked studies, under half of the deficit traces to unresolved V genes, and the cause of the others is not known. The sample data list approximately 86,000 clones, and roughly nine tenths of these were observed just once. The ten largest account for approximately 21% of the sample. The sample was blood. The receptors were sampled from a young man in good health.

The CDR3 is CASSLQGYQETQYF. The CDR3 bases are TGTGCCAGCAGCTTACAGGGTTACCAAGAGACCCAGTACTTC. V gene TRBV7-3 combines with J gene TRBJ2-5; perhaps TRBD1 as D (5 bases). Germline CDR1 SGHTA, CDR2 FQGTGA. The CDR3 covers 14 residues. V lost 2 bases and J lost 0, with 7 bases in between. The whole variable domain, remainder taken from reference TRBV7-3 and TRBJ2-5, is GAGVSQTPSNKVTEKGKYVELRCDPISGHTALYWYRQSLGQGPEFLIYFQGTGAADDSGLPNDRFFAVRPEGSVSTLKIQRTERGDSAVYLCASSLQGYQETQYFGPGTRLLVL.

This clone was counted a few times. V and J are TRBV10-1 and TRBJ2-7; 11 bases line up with TRBD1. This CDR3 spans 15 amino acids. J lost 4 bases, V lost 4 bases, and 6 bases had no gene match. Germline CDR1 reads WNHNN; CDR2 reads SYGVQD (reference sequence). The CDR3 nucleotides are TGCGCCAGCAGTGCAACGGACAGGGGGCGATACGAGCAGTACGTC. This sequence encodes CASSATDRGRYEQYV.

The chain couples TRBV2 to TRBJ1-2; no clear D. The V and J ends lost 1 base and 2 bases respectively, with 8 bases between them. The CDR3 contains 14 residues. Looked up from germline, CDR1 is SNHLY and CDR2 is FYNNEI. The CDR3 nucleotides are TGTGCCAGCAGTGAAGGGGGTCGGAACTATGGCTACACCTTC. This codes for CASSEGGRNYGYTF.

The chain has TRBV5-6 and TRBJ2-1, with TRBD1 identical over 10 bases. CDR1 and CDR2 from the germline V gene are SGHDT and YYEEEE. CDR3 size: 15 residues. The ends lost 0 bases at V and 6 bases at J; junction bases unmatched: 3. The CDR3 DNA sequence: TGTGCCAGCAGCTTGGTAGGACAGGGGGTCAATGAGCAGTTCTTC. Residues: CASSLVGQGVNEQFF.

This chain links TRBV7-9 with TRBJ1-6; TRBD1 matches at 10 bases. Germline CDR1 and CDR2: SEHNR and FQNEAQ (reference sequence). The junction had 4 bases not matched to a gene; V was cut back by 4 bases and J by 7 bases. This CDR3 contains 15 residues. The CDR3 bases are TGTGCCAGCAGCTCGACAGGGGGCCAGAATTCACCCCTCCACTTT. Translated: CASSSTGGQNSPLHF. Full variable domain (missing parts from reference TRBV7-9 and TRBJ1-6): DTGVSQNPRHKITKRGQNVTFRCDPISEHNRLYWYRQTLGQGPEFLTYFQNEAQLEKSRLLSDRFSAERPKGSFSTLEIQRTEQGDSAMYLCASSSTGGQNSPLHFGNGTRLTVT.

V gene TRBV13 combines with J gene TRBJ2-5; D gene ambiguous. This CDR3 comprises 12 residues. V was cut by 5 bases and J by 5 bases, with 9 bases left in between. Germline CDR1 reads PRHDT; CDR2 reads FYEKMQ (reference sequence). The CDR3 region has the DNA TGTGCCAGCAGCCCGTTGGGGGAGACCCAGTACTTC. Protein product: CASSPLGETQYF.

This clone was detected only once. This rearrangement joins TRBV21-1 to TRBJ2-7; TRBD2, as called in the table, went unchecked against the DNA. TRBV21-1 is marked as a pseudogene. This CDR3 is 14 amino acids long. CDR3 sequence (DNA): TGTGCCAGCAGCAAAGCCGCAGCGGGGCAAGAGCAGTACGTC. Residues: CASSKAAAGQEQYV.

The chain uses TRBV5-6 and TRBJ2-4, with D perhaps TRBD2 (6 bases). CDR1 is SGHDT and CDR2 is YYEEEE in the germline V gene. V lost 0 bases and J 5 bases, leaving 12 bases between the germline ends. This CDR3 has 15 amino acids. The CDR3 here is CASSLGGGRENIQYF. The CDR3 DNA is TGTGCCAGCAGCTTGGGTGGAGGGCGTGAAAACATTCAGTACTTC.

The chain couples TRBV5-4 to TRBJ1-1; TRBD1 aligns across 7 bases. Germline assignment: CDR1 SGHNT and CDR2 YYREEE (reference sequence). CDR3 size: 14 residues. With 4 bases clipped from V and 2 bases from J, the junction kept 5 bases outside the gene matches. The CDR3 bases are TGTGCCAGCAGCACGGGGACAGCCAACACTGAAGCTTTCTTT. Translating gives CASSTGTANTEAFF. The variable domain in full, with the rest retrieved from reference TRBV5-4 and TRBJ1-1, is ETGVTQSPTHLIKTRGQQVTLRCSSQSGHNTVSWYQQALGQGPQFIFQYYREEENGRGNFPPRFSGLQFPNYSSELNVNALELDDSALYLCASSTGTANTEAFFGQGTRLTVV.

The chain couples TRBV3-1 (or the pseudogene TRBV3-2) to TRBJ2-1; 8 nucleotides line up with TRBD2. CDR1 is LGHDT, CDR2 YNNKEL, per germline (reference sequence). Trimming cost V 0 bases and J 9 bases; bases outside gene matches: 10. The CDR3 consists of 16 residues. CDR3 region: CASSQEIAGTTGEQFF. The CDR3 region has the DNA TGTGCCAGCAGCCAAGAGATAGCGGGGACGACAGGTGAGCAGTTCTTC.

V usage is TRBV30 and J usage is TRBJ2-2; 9 bases agree with TRBD1. CDR1 and CDR2 from the germline V gene are GTSNPN and SVGIG (reference sequence). This CDR3 is 12 amino acids long. After removal of 7 bases from V and 6 bases from J, the junction contained 3 bases not matched to a gene. The CDR3 reads CASGQGPGELFF. The CDR3 region has the DNA TGTGCCTCCGGACAGGGGCCCGGGGAGCTGTTTTTT. Full variable domain (missing parts from reference TRBV30 and TRBJ2-2): SQTIHQWPATLVQPVGSPLSLECTVEGTSNPNLYWYRQAAGRGLQLLFYSVGIGQISSEVPQNLSASRPQDRQFILSSKKLLLSDSGFYLCASGQGPGELFFGEGSRLTVL.

The V gene is TRBV2, the J gene TRBJ2-3; D ambiguous. Deletions cut 3 bases from V and 5 bases from J, with 12 bases between. Per the germline V gene, CDR1 is SNHLY and CDR2 is FYNNEI. The length of the CDR3 is 14 residues. Written as DNA, the CDR3 is TGTGCCAGCAGTGAGACGGTGAGGAGAGATACGCAGTATTTT. Translation gives CASSETVRRDTQYF.

This chain joins TRBV6-4 and TRBJ2-3; D is uncertain. Germline CDR1 and CDR2: MRHNA and SNTAGT. The CDR3 has 14 amino acids. Trimming removed 4 bases from V and 4 bases from J, with 12 bases in between. This chain's CDR3 is CASSGDPAPDTQYF. The CDR3 DNA reads TGTGCCAGCAGTGGGGATCCCGCCCCAGATACGCAGTATTTT.

The rearrangement uses TRBV21-1 and TRBJ2-2; the table gives TRBD1 as D, unverified against the DNA. TRBV21-1 is described as a pseudogene. The CDR3 runs to 16 residues. The CDR3, as DNA: TGTGCCAGCAGCAAAGAAGGGCAGGGGGGAAACGGGGAGCTGTTTTTT. Translating gives CASSKEGQGGNGELFF.

V gene TRBV11-3 combines with J gene TRBJ1-4; D is uncertain. This CDR3 has 16 residues. The V end was cut by 5 bases, the J end by 2 bases, with 15 bases between. Germline V gene sequence: CDR1 SGHNT, CDR2 YENEEA. CDR3 DNA: TGTGCCAGCAGCCGCCCCAGCGGGTCCACTAATGAAAAACTGTTTTTT. It yields the protein CASSRPSGSTNEKLFF. The full variable domain, in which reference TRBV11-3 and TRBJ1-4 provide the parts outside the CDR3, is EAGVVQSPRYKIIEKKQPVAFWCNPISGHNTLYWYLQNLGQGPELLIRYENEEAVDDSQLPKDRFSAERLKGVDSTLKIQPAELGDSAVYLCASSRPSGSTNEKLFFGSGTQLSVL.

The chain recombines TRBV5-1 with TRBJ2-7; the D gene is possibly TRBD2 (5 bases). Germline V gene lookup returns CDR1 SGHRS and CDR2 YFSETQ. The CDR3 sequence is 13 residues long. Trimming pared 4 bases from V and 0 bases from J, leaving 8 bases between. The CDR3 sequence is CASSLGSSYEQYF. For the CDR3, the DNA is TGCGCCAGCAGCCTAGGGAGCTCCTACGAGCAGTACTTC.

The gene calls are TRBV7-8 and TRBJ1-2; possible D gene TRBD1, 6 bases. CDR3 length equals 16 residues. Trimming left V 5 bases short and J 3 bases short, with 19 bases between. Germline assignment: CDR1 SGHVS and CDR2 FQNEAQ. The CDR3 is CASSPRWGGDDYGYTF. Written as DNA, the CDR3 is TGTGCCAGCAGCCCCCGGTGGGGGGGCGACGACTATGGCTACACCTTC.

The chain couples TRBV12-5 to TRBJ2-3; 9 bases map to TRBD1. The germline V gene has CDR1 LGHNT and CDR2 FRNRAP. Trimming cost V 5 bases and J 4 bases; bases outside gene matches: 4. The CDR3 is made up of 14 amino acids. CDR3 nucleotide sequence: TGTGCTAGTGGTGATGGACAGGGGCCAGATACGCAGTATTTT. This sequence encodes CASGDGQGPDTQYF.

The chain recombines TRBV9 with TRBJ1-6; D is unresolved. CDR3 size: 16 residues. V gave up 3 bases and J gave up 7 bases, with 17 bases separating them. Germline V gene sequence: CDR1 SGDLS, CDR2 YYNGEE. This chain's CDR3 is CASSETGWVGNSPLHF. The CDR3 region has the DNA TGTGCCAGCAGCGAGACCGGATGGGTTGGGAATTCACCCCTCCACTTT.

This chain's CDR3 is CASSLARGRGRVEQFF. Written as DNA, the CDR3 is TGCGCCAGCAGCTTGGCCCGCGGAAGGGGGCGCGTTGAGCAGTTCTTC. V gene TRBV5-1 combines with J gene TRBJ2-1; 7 nucleotides agree with TRBD1. The CDR3 is 16 residues long. V was clipped by 0 bases and J by 9 bases; unmatched bases: 12. CDR1 is SGHRS and CDR2 is YFSETQ in the germline V gene. The full variable domain, its missing parts supplied by reference TRBV5-1 and TRBJ2-1, is KAGVTQTPRYLIKTRGQQVTLSCSPISGHRSVSWYQQTPGQGLQFLFEYFSETQRNKGNFPGRFSGRQFSNSRSEMNVSTLELGDSALYLCASSLARGRGRVEQFFGPGTRLTVL.

The V gene is TRBV30, the J gene TRBJ1-1; maybe TRBD1 (5 bases). V lost 5 bases to trimming and J lost 0 bases, with 13 bases between them. This CDR3 has 14 residues. Germline CDR1 reads GTSNPN; CDR2 reads SVGIG (reference sequence). Here the CDR3 reads CAWSRGEMNTEAFF. The CDR3 DNA reads TGTGCCTGGTCCCGGGGGGAAATGAACACTGAAGCTTTCTTT.

The chain combines TRBV28 with TRBJ1-3; the D is unclear. This CDR3 spans 14 amino acids. V dropped 3 bases and J dropped 3 bases, with 9 bases sitting between them. Germline-derived CDR1 and CDR2 are MDHEN and SYDVKM. The CDR3 reads CASSFGGIGNTIYF. In nucleotides, the CDR3 is TGTGCCAGCAGTTTTGGAGGGATTGGAAACACCATATATTTT.

This clone was found a few times. V and J are TRBV7-9 and TRBJ2-7, with 7 nucleotides matching TRBD1. The CDR3 consists of 15 residues. Losses at the gene ends were 3 bases for V and 2 bases for J; bases not matched to a gene: 7. CDR1 SEHNR and CDR2 FQNEAQ come from the germline V gene (reference sequence). CDR3 amino acids: CASSFPRDSTYEQYF. The CDR3 DNA reads as TGTGCCAGCAGCTTCCCCCGGGACAGCACCTACGAGCAGTACTTC.

This chain connects TRBV11-1 to TRBJ2-2, with D perhaps being TRBD1 or TRBD2 (6 bases each). The CDR3 sequence is 14 residues long. V lost 7 bases to trimming and J lost 7 bases, with 16 bases between them. Per the germline V gene, CDR1 is SGHAT and CDR2 is FQDESV (reference sequence). The CDR3 DNA sequence: TGTGCCAGCACCAAAGGGGGGCATGGCGGGGAGCTGTTTTTT. The encoded protein is CASTKGGHGGELFF.

V is TRBV7-7 and J is TRBJ2-7; D not certain. Germline CDR1 is SSHAT and CDR2 is FNYEAQ (reference sequence). The V gene lost 2 bases and the J gene lost 0 bases, with 14 bases spanning the gap. This CDR3 contains 16 residues. CDR3 protein: CASSLSPLMSSYEQYV. The CDR3 DNA reads as TGTGCCAGCAGCTTAAGTCCTTTAATGAGCTCCTACGAGCAGTACGTC.

The sample holds a few counts of this clone. This sequence joins TRBV18 and TRBJ2-7; 8 nucleotides align to TRBD2. V was clipped by 2 bases and J by 7 bases; unmatched bases: 4. This CDR3 is 13 amino acids long. Germline-derived CDR1 and CDR2 are KGHSH and LQKENI. The CDR3 DNA reads TGTGCCAGCTCACCAGTAGTAGCGGGAGAGCAGTACGTC. This encodes CASSPVVAGEQYV.

The rearrangement joins TRBV2 to TRBJ1-4; D not resolved. Germline CDR1 is SNHLY and CDR2 is FYNNEI. The CDR3 contains 15 residues. Trimming pared 6 bases from V and 0 bases from J, leaving 11 bases between. The CDR3 DNA is TGTGCCAGCAGATTTCGGGCTGCAACTAATGAAAAACTGTTTTTT. Encoded protein: CASRFRAATNEKLFF. The full variable domain, in which reference TRBV2 and TRBJ1-4 provide the parts outside the CDR3, is EPEVTQTPSHQVTQMGQEVILRCVPISNHLYFYWYRQILGQKVEFLVSFYNNEISEKSEIFDDQFSVERPDGSNFTLKIRSTKLEDSAMYFCASRFRAATNEKLFFGSGTQLSVL.

V gene TRBV6-4 combines with J gene TRBJ1-6, with TRBD1 identical over 12 bases. With 3 bases clipped from V and 7 bases from J, the junction kept 1 base outside the gene matches. Germline V gives CDR1 MRHNA, CDR2 SNTAGT. The CDR3 has 15 amino acids. DNA of the CDR3: TGTGCCAGCAGTGAGGGACAGGGGGCAAATTCACCCCTCCACTTT. Its protein is CASSEGQGANSPLHF.

This chain uses TRBV10-2 with TRBJ2-5; a weak D match, TRBD1 (6 bases). Trimming took 8 bases from V and 5 from J, leaving 9 bases between them. Germline V gene sequence: CDR1 WSHSY, CDR2 SAAADI. The CDR3 totals 11 residues. The CDR3 nucleotides read TGCGCCAGCGGGGGCGTGGAGACCCAGTACTTC. The encoded protein is CASGGVETQYF.